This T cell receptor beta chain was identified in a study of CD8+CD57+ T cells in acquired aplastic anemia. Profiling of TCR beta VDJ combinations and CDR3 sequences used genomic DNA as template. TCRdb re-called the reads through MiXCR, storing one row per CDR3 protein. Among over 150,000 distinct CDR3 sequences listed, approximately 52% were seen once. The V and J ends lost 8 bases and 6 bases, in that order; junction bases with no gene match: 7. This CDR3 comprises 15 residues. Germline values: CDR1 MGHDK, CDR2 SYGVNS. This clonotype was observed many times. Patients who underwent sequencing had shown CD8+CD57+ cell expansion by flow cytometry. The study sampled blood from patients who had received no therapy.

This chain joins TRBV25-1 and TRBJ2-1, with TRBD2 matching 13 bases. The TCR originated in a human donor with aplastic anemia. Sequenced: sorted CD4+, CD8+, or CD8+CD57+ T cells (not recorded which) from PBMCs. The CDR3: CASGGTSGAGNEQFF. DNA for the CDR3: TGTGCCAGCGGAGGGACTAGCGGGGCTGGCAATGAGCAGTTCTTC.